This T cell receptor beta chain originates from a study of blood T cell repertoires in COVID-19. Study-level background: Nucleic acid was either cDNA or gDNA, and it came from T cells, B-cell-depleted T cells, or PBMCs.

Measured with immunoSEQ multiplex PCR; TCRdb has only the in-frame clones, and not every one. The profile covers about 270,000 clones, with around 92% appearing a single time and about 2% taken by the ten largest. Germline CDR1 is SQVTM and CDR2 is ANQGSEA. CDR3 length equals 18 residues. J was trimmed by 1 base and V by 4 bases; bases with no gene match: 16. Living in about two dozen US areas, the participants were between roughly 18 and 90 years of age. This chain uses TRBV29-1 with TRBJ2-3; 8 nucleotides agree with TRBD2. Sample: PBMCs or T cells enriched from blood (not recorded which). The clonotype originates from a woman aged 60-70 years who had recovered from COVID-19. CDR3 amino acids: CSVVVSGSGIRGTDTQYF. In DNA form, the CDR3 reads TGCAGCGTTGTAGTAAGTGGTAGCGGGATACGGGGCACAGATACGCAGTATTTT.